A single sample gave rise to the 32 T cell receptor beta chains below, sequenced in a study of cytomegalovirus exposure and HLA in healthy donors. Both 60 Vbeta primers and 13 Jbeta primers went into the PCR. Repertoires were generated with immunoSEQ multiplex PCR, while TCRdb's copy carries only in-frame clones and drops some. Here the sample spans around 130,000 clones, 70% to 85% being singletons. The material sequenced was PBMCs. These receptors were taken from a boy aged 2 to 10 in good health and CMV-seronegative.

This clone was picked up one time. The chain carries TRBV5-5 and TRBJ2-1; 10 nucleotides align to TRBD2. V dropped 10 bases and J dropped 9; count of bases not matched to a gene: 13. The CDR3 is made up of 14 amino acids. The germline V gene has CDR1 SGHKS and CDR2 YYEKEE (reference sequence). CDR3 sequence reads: CASESLAGVSEQFF. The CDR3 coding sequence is TGTGCCTCCGAGAGTCTAGCGGGGGTAAGTGAGCAGTTCTTC.

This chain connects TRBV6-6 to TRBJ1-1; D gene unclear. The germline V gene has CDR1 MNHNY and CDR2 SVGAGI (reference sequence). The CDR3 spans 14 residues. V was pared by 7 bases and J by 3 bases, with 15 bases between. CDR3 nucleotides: TGTGCCAGCACTCACGGGCGGAGGTACACTGAAGCTTTCTTT. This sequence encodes CASTHGRRYTEAFF.

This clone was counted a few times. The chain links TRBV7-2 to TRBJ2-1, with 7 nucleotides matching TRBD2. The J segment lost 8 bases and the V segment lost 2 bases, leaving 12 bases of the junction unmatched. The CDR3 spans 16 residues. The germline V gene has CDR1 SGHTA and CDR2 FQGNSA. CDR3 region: CASSLRGLAEKYEQFF. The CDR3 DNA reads TGTGCCAGCAGCTTAAGGGGCCTAGCGGAGAAGTATGAGCAGTTCTTC.

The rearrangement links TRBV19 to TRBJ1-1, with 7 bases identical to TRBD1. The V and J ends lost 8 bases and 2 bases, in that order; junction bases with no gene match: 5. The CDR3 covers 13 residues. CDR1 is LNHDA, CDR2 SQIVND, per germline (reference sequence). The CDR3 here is CASGHRGNTEAFF. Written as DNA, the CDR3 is TGTGCCAGTGGCCACAGGGGAAACACTGAAGCTTTCTTT.

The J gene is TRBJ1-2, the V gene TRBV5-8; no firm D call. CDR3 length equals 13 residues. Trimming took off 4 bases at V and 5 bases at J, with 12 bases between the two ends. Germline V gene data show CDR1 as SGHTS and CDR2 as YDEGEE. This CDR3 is CASSAIQEYGYTF. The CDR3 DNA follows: TGTGCCAGCAGCGCTATTCAGGAATATGGCTACACCTTC. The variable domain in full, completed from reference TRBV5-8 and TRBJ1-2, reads EAGVTQSPTHLIKTRGQQATLRCSPISGHTSVYWYQQALGLGLQFLLWYDEGEERNRGNFPPRFSGRQFPNYSSELNVNALELEDSALYLCASSAIQEYGYTFGSGTRLTVV.

Here the CDR3 DNA reads TGTGCCAGCAGCTTAAGTAGCGGGGGAACAGATACGCAGTATTTT. Translated, it gives CASSLSSGGTDTQYF. The chain couples TRBV7-3 to TRBJ2-3; 9 positions match TRBD2. The CDR3 contains 15 residues. J was trimmed by 3 bases and V by 1 base; bases with no gene match: 2. Germline V CDR1 and CDR2: SGHTA, FQGTGA.

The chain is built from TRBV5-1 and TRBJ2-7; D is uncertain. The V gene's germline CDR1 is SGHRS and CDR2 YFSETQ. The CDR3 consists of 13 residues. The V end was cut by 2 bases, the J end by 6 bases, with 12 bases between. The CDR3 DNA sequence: TGCGCCAGCAGCTTACCCCCTCGAGCCGAGCAGTACTTC. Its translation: CASSLPPRAEQYF.

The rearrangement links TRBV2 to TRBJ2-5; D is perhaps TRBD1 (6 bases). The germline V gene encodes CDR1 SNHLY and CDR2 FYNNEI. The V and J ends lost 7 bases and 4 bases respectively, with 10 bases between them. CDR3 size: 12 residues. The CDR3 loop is CASMIGGETQYF. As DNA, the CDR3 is TGTGCCAGCATGATAGGGGGAGAGACCCAGTACTTC.

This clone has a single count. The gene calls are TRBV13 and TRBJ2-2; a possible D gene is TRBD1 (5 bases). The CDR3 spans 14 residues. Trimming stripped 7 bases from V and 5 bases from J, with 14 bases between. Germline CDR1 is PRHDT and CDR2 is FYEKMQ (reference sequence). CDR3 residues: CASIQGVGTGELFF. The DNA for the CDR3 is TGTGCCAGCATACAAGGGGTTGGGACCGGGGAGCTGTTTTTT.

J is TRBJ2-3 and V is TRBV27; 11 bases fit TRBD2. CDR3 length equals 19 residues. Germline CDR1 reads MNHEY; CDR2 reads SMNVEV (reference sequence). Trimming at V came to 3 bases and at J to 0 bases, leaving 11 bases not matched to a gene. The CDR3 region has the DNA TGTGCCAGCAGTTTTCGGCGGCTAGCGGGAGGCAAGAGCACAGATACGCAGTATTTT. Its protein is CASSFRRLAGGKSTDTQYF.

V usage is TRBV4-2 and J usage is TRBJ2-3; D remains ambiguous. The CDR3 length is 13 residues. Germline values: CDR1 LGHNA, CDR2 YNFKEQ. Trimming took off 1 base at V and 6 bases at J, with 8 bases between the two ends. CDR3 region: CASSQATMDTQYF. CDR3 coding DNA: TGTGCCAGCAGCCAAGCTACCATGGATACGCAGTATTTT.

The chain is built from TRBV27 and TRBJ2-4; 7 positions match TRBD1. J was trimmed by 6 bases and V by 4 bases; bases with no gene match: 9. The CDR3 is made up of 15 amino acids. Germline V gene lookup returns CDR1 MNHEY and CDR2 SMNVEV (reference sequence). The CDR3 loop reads CASSSSTGVGNIQYF. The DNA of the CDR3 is TGTGCCAGCAGTTCCTCTACAGGGGTGGGAAACATTCAGTACTTC.

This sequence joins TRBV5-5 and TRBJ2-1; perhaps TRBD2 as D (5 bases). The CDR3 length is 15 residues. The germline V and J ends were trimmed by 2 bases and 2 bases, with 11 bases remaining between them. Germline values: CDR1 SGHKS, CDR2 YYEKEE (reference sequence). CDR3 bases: TGTGCCAGCAGCTTTGGCGGACTCGCCTACAATGAGCAGTTCTTC. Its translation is CASSFGGLAYNEQFF.

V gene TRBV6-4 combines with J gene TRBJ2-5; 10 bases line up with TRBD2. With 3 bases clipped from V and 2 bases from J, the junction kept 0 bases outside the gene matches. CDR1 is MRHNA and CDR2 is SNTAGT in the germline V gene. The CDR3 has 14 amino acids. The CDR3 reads CASSEAGGQETQYF. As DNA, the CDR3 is TGTGCCAGCAGTGAAGCGGGGGGGCAAGAGACCCAGTACTTC.

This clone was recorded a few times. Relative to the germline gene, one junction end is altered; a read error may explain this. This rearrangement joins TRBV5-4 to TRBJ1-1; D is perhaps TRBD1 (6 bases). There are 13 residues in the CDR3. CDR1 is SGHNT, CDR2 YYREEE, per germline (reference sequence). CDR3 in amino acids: CASSFQGNAEAFF. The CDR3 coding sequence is TGTGCCAGCAGCTTCCAGGGGAACGCTGAAGCTTTCTTT.

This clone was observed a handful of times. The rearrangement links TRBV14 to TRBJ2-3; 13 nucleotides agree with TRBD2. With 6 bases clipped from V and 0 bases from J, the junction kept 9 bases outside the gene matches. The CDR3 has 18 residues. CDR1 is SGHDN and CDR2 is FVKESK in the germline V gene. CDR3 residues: CASRPGLAGDTSTDTQYF. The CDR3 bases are TGTGCCAGCAGACCAGGACTAGCGGGGGACACTAGCACAGATACGCAGTATTTT.

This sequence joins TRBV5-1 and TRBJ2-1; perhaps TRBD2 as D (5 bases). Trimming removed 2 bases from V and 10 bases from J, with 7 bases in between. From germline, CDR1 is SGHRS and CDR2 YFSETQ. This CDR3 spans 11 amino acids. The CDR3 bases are TGCGCCAGCAGCTTTCGGGGAGAGCAGTTCTTC. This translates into CASSFRGEQFF.

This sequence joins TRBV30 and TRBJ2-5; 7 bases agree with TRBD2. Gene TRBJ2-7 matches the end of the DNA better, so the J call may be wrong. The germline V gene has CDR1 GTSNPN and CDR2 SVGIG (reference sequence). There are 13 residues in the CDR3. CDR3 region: CANGEGFSYEQYF. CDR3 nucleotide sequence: TGTGCCAACGGGGAGGGGTTCTCCTACGAGCAGTACTTC.

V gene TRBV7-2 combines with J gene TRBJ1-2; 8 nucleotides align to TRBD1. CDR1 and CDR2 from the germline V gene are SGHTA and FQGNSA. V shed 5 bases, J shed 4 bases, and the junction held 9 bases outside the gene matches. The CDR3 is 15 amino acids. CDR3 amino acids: CASSVGQGAGYGYTF. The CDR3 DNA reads TGTGCCAGCAGCGTGGGTCAGGGGGCTGGCTATGGCTACACCTTC.

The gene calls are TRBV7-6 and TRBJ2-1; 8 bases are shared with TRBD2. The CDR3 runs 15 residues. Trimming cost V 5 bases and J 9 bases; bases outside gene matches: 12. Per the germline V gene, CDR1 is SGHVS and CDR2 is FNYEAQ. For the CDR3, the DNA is TGTGCCAGCAGCCTCTCCGGGACTAGGGGGGGTGAGCAGTTCTTC. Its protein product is CASSLSGTRGGEQFF.

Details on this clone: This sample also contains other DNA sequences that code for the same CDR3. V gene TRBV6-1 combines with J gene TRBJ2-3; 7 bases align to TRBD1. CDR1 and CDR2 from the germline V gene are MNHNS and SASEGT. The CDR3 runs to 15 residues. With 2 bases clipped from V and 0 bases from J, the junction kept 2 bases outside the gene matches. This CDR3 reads CASSELTGSTDTQYF. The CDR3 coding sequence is TGTGCCAGCAGTGAATTGACAGGGAGCACAGATACGCAGTATTTT.

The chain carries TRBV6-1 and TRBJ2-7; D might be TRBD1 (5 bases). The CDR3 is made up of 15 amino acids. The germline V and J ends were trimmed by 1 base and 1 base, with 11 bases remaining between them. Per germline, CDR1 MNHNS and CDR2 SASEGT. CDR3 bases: TGTGCCAGCAGTGAAGGTACAGGACCGTCCTACGAGCAGTACGTC. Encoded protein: CASSEGTGPSYEQYV.

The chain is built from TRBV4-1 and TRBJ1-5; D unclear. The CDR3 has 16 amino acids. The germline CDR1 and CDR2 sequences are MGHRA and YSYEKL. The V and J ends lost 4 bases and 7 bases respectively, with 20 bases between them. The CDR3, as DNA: TGCGCCAGCAGCCCGACGGAGGACCGGTTCTGGCAGCCCCAGCATTTT. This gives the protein CASSPTEDRFWQPQHF.

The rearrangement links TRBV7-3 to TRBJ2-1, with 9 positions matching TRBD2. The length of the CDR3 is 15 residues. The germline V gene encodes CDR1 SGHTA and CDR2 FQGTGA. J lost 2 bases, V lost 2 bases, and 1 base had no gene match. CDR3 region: CASSLAGGPYNEQFF. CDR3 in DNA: TGTGCCAGCAGCTTAGCGGGAGGGCCCTACAATGAGCAGTTCTTC.

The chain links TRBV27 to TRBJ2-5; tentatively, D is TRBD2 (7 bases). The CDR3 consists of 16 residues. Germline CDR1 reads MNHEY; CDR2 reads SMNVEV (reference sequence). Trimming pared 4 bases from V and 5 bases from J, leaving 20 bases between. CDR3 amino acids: CASSYRVREVHETQYF. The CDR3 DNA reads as TGTGCCAGCAGTTACAGGGTCCGGGAGGTACATGAGACCCAGTACTTC.

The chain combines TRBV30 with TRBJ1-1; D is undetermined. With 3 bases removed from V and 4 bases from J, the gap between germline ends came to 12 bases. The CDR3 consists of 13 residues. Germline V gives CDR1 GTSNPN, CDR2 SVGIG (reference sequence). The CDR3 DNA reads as TGTGCCTGGAGACGGCAGACACTCACTGAAGCTTTCTTT. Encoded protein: CAWRRQTLTEAFF.

The CDR3 nucleotides are TGTGCCAGCAGCTTGGAGCGGGAGAGTCCCGGTGATAGAGATACGCAGTATTTT. Translated: CASSLERESPGDRDTQYF. The rearrangement joins TRBV7-9 to TRBJ2-3; 8 nucleotides align to TRBD2. With V trimmed by 3 bases and J by 5 bases, 16 bases remained unmatched. The CDR3 has 18 amino acids. Germline CDR1 is SEHNR and CDR2 is FQNEAQ (reference sequence). Full variable domain (rest looked up from reference TRBV7-9 and TRBJ2-3): DTGVSQNPRHKITKRGQNVTFRCDPISEHNRLYWYRQTLGQGPEFLTYFQNEAQLEKSRLLSDRFSAERPKGSFSTLEIQRTEQGDSAMYLCASSLERESPGDRDTQYFGPGTRLTVL.

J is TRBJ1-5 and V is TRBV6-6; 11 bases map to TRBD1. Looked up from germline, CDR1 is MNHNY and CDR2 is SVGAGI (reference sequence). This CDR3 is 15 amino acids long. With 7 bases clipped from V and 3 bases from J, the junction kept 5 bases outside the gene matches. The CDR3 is CASTPGQGVNQPQHF. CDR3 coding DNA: TGTGCCAGCACCCCGGGACAGGGGGTCAATCAGCCCCAGCATTTT.

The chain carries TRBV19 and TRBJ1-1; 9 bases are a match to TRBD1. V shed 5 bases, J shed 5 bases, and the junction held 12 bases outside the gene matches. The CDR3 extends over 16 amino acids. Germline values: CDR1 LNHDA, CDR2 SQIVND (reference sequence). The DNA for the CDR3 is TGTGCCAGTAGTCTAAGGACAGGGGCGGGGAGGACTGAAGCTTTCTTT. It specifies CASSLRTGAGRTEAFF.

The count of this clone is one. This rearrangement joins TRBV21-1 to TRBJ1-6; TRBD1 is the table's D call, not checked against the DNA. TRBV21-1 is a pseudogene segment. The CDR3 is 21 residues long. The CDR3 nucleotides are TGTGCCAGCAGCAAAGAGCCCAATCGACAGTCAAAACAACGACCGAATTCACCCCTCCACTTT. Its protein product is CASSKEPNRQSKQRPNSPLHF.

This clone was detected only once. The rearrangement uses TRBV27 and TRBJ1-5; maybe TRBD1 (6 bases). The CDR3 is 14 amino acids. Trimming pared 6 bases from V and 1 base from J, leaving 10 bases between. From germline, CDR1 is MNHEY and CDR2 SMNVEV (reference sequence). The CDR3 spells CASRPQGSNQPQHF. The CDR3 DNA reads TGTGCCAGCAGACCCCAGGGGAGCAATCAGCCCCAGCATTTT.

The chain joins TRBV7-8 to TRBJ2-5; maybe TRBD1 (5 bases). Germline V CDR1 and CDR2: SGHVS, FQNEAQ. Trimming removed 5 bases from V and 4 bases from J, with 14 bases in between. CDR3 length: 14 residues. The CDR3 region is CASSPGQGSETQYF. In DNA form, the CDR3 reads TGTGCCAGCAGCCCAGGGCAGGGTTCAGAGACCCAGTACTTC. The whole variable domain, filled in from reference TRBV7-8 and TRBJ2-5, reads GAGVSQSPRYKVAKRGQDVALRCDPISGHVSLFWYQQALGQGPEFLTYFQNEAQLDKSGLPSDRFFAERPEGSVSTLKIQRTQQEDSAVYLCASSPGQGSETQYFGPGTRLLVL.